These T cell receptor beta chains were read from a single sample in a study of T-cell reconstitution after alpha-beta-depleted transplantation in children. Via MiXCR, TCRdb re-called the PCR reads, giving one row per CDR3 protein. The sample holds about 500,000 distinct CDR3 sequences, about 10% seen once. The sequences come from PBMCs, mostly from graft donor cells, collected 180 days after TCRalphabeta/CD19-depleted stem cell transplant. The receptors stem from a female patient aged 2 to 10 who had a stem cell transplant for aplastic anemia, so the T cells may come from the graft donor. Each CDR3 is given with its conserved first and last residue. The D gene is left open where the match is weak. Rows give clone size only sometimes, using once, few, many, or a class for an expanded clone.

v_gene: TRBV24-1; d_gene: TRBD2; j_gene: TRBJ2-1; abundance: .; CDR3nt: TGTGCCACCGGGACTAGCGGGACGAGCTCCTACAATGAGCAGTTCTTC; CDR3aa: CATGTSGTSSYNEQFF
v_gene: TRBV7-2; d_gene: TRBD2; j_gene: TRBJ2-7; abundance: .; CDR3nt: TGTGCCAGCAGCCCGAGGGCGACTAGCGGGAGGGCCTACGAGCAGTACTTC; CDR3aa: CASSPRATSGRAYEQYF
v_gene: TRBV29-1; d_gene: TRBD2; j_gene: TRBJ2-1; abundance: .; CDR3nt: TGCAGCGCCGCCCAGGGACTAGCGGCCTCCTACAATGAGCAGTTCTTC; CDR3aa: CSAAQGLAASYNEQFF
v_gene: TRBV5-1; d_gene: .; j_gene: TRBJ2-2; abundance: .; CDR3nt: TGCGCCAGCAGCTTGGTCCAACCGAACACCGGGGAGCTGTTTTTT; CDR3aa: CASSLVQPNTGELFF
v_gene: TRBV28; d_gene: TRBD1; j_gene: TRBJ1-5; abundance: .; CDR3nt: TGTGCCAGCAGTTTCGGGCAGGGGGCTGGACCCCAGCATTTT; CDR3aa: CASSFGQGAGPQHF
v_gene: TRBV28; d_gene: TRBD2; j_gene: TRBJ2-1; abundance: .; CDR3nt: TGTGCCAGCGGTACGCCCGGGGCGGGAGGGTACAATGAGCAGTTCTTC; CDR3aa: CASGTPGAGGYNEQFF
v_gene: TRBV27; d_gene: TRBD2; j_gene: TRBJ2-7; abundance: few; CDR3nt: TGTGCCAGCAGTCCGTGGGGACTAGCGATTTCCTACGAGCAGTACTTC; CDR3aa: CASSPWGLAISYEQYF
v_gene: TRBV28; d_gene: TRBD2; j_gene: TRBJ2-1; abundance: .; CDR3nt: TGTGCCAGCAGTCGAGTAGCGGGTGATTACAATGAGCAGTTCTTC; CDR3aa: CASSRVAGDYNEQFF
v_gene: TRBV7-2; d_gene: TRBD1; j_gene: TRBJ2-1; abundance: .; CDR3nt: TGTGCCAGCAGCTTTTATGGGACAGGGGCCAATGAGCAGTTCTTC; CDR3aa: CASSFYGTGANEQFF
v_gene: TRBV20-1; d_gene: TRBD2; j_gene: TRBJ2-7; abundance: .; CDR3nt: TGCAGTGCTAAGAGTAGCGGGAGCCCCGGGTACGAGCAGTACTTC; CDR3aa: CSAKSSGSPGYEQYF
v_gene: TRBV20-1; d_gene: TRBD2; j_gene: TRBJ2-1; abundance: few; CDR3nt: TGCAGTGCTAGAGAAAGTTACGCGGGAGGGCCTTATTCCTACAATGAGCAGTTCTTC; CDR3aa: CSARESYAGGPYSYNEQFF
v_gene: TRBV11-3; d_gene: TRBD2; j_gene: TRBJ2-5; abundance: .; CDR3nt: TGTGCCAGCAGCCAGGCGGGGGTGACCCAGTACTTC; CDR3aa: CASSQAGVTQYF
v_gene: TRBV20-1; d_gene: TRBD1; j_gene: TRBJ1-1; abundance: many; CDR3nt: TGCAGTGCCCAACCGGGACAGAGCACTGAAGCTTTCTTT; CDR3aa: CSAQPGQSTEAFF
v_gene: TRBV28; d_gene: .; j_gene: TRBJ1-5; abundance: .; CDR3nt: TGTGCCAGTGACGTGGGGCGTAATCAGCCCCAGCATTTT; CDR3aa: CASDVGRNQPQHF
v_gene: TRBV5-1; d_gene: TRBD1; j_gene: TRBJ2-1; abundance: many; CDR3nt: TGCGCCAGCAGCCTCGGGACAGATCGGTCCAATGAGCAGTTCTTC; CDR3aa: CASSLGTDRSNEQFF
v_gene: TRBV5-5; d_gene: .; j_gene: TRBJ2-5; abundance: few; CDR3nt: TGTGCCAGCAGCCGGAACCTCCTAGCCCCCCAGTACTTC; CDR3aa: CASSRNLLAPQYF
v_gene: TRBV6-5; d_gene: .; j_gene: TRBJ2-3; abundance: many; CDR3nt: TGTGCCAGCAGGGGCGATACGCAGTATTTT; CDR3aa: CASRGDTQYF
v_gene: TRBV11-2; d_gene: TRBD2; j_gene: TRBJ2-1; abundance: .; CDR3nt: TGTGCCAGCAGCCCGATCAGCGGGGCTTCCTACAATGAGCAGTTCTTC; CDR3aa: CASSPISGASYNEQFF
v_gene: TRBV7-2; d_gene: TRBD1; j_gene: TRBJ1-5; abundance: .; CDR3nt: TGTGCCAGCAGCTTAGGTGTTTACAGGGGGAGCAATCAGCCCCAGCATTTT; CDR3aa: CASSLGVYRGSNQPQHF
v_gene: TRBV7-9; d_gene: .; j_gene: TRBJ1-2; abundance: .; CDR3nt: TGTGCCAGCAGCTTTACCGGGACTACCTATGGCTACACCTTC; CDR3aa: CASSFTGTTYGYTF
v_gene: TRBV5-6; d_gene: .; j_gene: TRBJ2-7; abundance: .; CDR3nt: TGTGCCAGCAGCATCCGGGACTTTTCCTACGAGCAGTACTTC; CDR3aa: CASSIRDFSYEQYF
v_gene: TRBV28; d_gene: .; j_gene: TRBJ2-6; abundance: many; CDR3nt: TGTGCCAGCAGTTACACCGGGATCCCGCGGGCCAACGTCCTGACTTTC; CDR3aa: CASSYTGIPRANVLTF
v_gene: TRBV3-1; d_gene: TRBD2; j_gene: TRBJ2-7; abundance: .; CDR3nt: TGTGCCAGCAGCCACCTAGCGGGAGGCGACGAGCAGTACTTC; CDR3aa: CASSHLAGGDEQYF
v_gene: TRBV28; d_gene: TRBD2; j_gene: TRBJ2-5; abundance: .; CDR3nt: TGTGCCAGCAGTTTACTGACTAGCGCCCAAGAGACCCAGTACTTC; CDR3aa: CASSLLTSAQETQYF
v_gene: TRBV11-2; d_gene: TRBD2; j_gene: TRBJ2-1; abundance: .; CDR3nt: TGTGCCAGCAGTAGAGCGGGGGGGGTTTACAATGAGCAGTTCTTC; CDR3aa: CASSRAGGVYNEQFF
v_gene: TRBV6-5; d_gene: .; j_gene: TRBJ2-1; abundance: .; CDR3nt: TGTGCCAGCAGTTATTTATTGGCGGCGGCGGAGCAGTTCTTC; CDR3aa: CASSYLLAAAEQFF
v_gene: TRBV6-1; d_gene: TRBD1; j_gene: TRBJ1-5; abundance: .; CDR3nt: TGTGCCAGCAGTCCCGACAGGGGCCCCTATAGCAATCAGCCCCAGCATTTT; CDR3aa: CASSPDRGPYSNQPQHF
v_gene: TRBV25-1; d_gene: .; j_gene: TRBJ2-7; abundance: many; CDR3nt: TGTGCCAGCAGAGACAGAGACTACGAGCAGTACTTC; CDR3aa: CASRDRDYEQYF
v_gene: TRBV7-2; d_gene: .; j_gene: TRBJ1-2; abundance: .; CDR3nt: TGTGCCAGCAGCTTAGTGGAGGGGTATGGCTACACCTTC; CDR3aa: CASSLVEGYGYTF
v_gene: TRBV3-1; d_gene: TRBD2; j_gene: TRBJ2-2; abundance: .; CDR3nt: TGTGCCAGCAGCCAACCCCCGGTAGGGCGGGAGGAAGGCACCGGGGAGCTGTTTTTT; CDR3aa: CASSQPPVGREEGTGELFF
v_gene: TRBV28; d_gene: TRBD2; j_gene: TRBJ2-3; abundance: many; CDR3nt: TGTGCCAGCAGTTTGTTTTCGGGAGCGGGAGGCCAAAGCACAGATACGCAGTATTTT; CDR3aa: CASSLFSGAGGQSTDTQYF
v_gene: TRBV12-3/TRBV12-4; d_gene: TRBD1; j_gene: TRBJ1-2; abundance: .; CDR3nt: TGTGCCAGCAATTTGGGGACAGGGGCCGGCGGTGGCTACACCTTC; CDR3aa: CASNLGTGAGGGYTF
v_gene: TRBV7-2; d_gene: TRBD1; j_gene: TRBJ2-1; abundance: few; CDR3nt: TGTGCCAGCAGCTTGAACAGGGGTGGTGAGCAGTTCTTC; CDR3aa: CASSLNRGGEQFF
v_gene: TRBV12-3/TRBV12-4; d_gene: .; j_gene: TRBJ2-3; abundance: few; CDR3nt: TGTGCCAGCAGAAAGGATAGCACAGATACGCAGTATTTT; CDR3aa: CASRKDSTDTQYF
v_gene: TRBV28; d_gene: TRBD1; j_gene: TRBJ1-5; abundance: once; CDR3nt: TGTGCCAGCCGCCAGACAGGGAGGCCCCAGCATTTT; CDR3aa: CASRQTGRPQHF
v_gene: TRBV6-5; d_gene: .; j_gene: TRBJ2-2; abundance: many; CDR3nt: TGTGCCAGCAGTTACGGCCTCGGGTCCACCGGGGAGCTGTTTTTT; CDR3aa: CASSYGLGSTGELFF
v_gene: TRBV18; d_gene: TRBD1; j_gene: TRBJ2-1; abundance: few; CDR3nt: TGTGCCAGCTCCCCTTCCGGGACAGGAGGCAATGAGCAGTTCTTC; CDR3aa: CASSPSGTGGNEQFF
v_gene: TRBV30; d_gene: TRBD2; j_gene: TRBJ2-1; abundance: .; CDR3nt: TGTGCCTGGAGTGGTGAGTCTAGCGGGAGAGAGGGAAGTAATGAGCAGTTCTTC; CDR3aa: CAWSGESSGREGSNEQFF
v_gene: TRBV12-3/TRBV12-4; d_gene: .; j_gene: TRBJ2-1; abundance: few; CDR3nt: TGTGCCAGCAGTTTCGGCGTGGGACGCAATGAGCAGTTCTTC; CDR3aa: CASSFGVGRNEQFF
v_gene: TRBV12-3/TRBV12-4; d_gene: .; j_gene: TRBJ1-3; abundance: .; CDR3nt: TGTGCCAGCATCCGATACAGCCAGCGCTCTGGAAACACCATATATTTT; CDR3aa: CASIRYSQRSGNTIYF
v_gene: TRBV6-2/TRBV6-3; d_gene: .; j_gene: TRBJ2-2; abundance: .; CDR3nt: TGTGCCAGCACCGTCCGGAGGGCCGGGGCCGGGGAGCTGTTTTTT; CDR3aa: CASTVRRAGAGELFF
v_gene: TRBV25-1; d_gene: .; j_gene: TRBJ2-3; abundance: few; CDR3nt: TGTGCCAGCAGTGAAGGGGGCGGCACAGATACGCAGTATTTT; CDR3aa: CASSEGGGTDTQYF
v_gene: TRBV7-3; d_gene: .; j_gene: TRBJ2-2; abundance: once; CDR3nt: TGTGCCAGCAGCTTAAGGGGGGGGGGGACACTGCTATTGAACACCGGGGAGCTGTTTTTT; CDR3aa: CASSLRGGGTLLLNTGELFF
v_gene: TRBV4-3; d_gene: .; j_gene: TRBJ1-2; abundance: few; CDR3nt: TGCGCCAGCAGCCAAGATCATGCAGGGTACTATGGCTACACCTTC; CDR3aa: CASSQDHAGYYGYTF
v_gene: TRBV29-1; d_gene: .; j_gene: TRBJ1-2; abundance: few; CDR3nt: TGCAGCGGATTTAGGGAGGCTGGCTACACCTTC; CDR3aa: CSGFREAGYTF
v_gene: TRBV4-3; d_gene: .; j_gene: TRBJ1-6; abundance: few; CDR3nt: TGCGCCAGCAGCCAAGGTCCGGTCAGGGTCTCCTATAATTCACCCCTCCACTTT; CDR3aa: CASSQGPVRVSYNSPLHF
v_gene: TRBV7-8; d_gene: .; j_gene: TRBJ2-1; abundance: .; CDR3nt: TGTGCCAGCAGCTTAGTGGGGCGAACAGGGTATAATGAGCAGTTCTTC; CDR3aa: CASSLVGRTGYNEQFF
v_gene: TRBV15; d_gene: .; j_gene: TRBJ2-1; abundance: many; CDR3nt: TGTGCCACCAGCAGAGCCTTGGCAGGGCTAGATGAGCAGTTCTTC; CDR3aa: CATSRALAGLDEQFF
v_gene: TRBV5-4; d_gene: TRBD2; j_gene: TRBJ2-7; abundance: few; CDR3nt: TGTGCCAGCAGCAGGACTAGCGGGAGGGCCACCGAGCAGTACTTC; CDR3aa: CASSRTSGRATEQYF
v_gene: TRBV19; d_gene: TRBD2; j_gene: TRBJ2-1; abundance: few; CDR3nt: TGTGCCAGTAGTAAGGCTAGCGGTAACCCCTACAATGAGCAGTTCTTC; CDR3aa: CASSKASGNPYNEQFF
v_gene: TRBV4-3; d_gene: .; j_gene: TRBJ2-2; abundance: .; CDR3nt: TGCGCCAGCAGCCAAGATACGGGTTCCACCGGGGAGCTGTTTTTT; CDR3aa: CASSQDTGSTGELFF